A selection of T cell receptor beta chains follows, all from one sample in a study of T cell responses to AZD1222 COVID-19 vaccine. Method: immunoSEQ multiplex PCR; TCRdb's copy keeps in-frame clones and lacks some. The table has roughly 29,000 clones, over 90% seen once; the top ten hold more than 8%. Sequences were derived from peripheral blood, sampled on day 0 of AZD1222 vaccination. The receptors were sampled from an adult in good health. CDR3s include the opening cysteine and the closing phenylalanine or tryptophan. Each record gives: D gene, V gene, J gene, clone size, CDR3 DNA, CDR3 protein. D genes are given only for firm matches. Expanded clones get a size class; other rows say once, few or many, or leave the size out.

>TRBD1|TRBV5-1|TRBJ2-3|.
TGCGCCAGCAGCCCTAGACAGGGGGCAGATACGCAGTATTTT
CASSPRQGADTQYF
>TRBD2|TRBV5-1|TRBJ2-7|.
TGCGCCAGCAGCTTGGGTTTCGGGGGAGGGGACGAGCAGTACTTC
CASSLGFGGGDEQYF
>TRBD1|TRBV6-5|TRBJ1-2|.
TGTGCCAGCAGACACTCCGGACAGGTGATTTTGGGCTACACCTTC
CASRHSGQVILGYTF
>TRBD1|TRBV13|TRBJ1-4|.
TGTGCCAGCAGCTTCCGAGGACAGGGGAACGAAAAACTGTTTTTT
CASSFRGQGNEKLFF
>TRBD1|TRBV2|TRBJ2-2|.
TGTGCCAGACAGGGGGCGAACGGGGAGCTGTTTTTT
CARQGANGELFF
>.|TRBV6-5|TRBJ2-7|.
TGTGCCAGCAGGGCAGGGACTTCTATATCCTACGAGCAGTACTTC
CASRAGTSISYEQYF
>TRBD1|TRBV5-1|TRBJ1-2|.
TGCGCCAGCAGCTTGGGGGACAGGTCTGACTATGGCTACACCTTC
CASSLGDRSDYGYTF
>TRBD1|TRBV4-1|TRBJ1-2|.
TGCGCCAGCAGCCAAGGTCCAGGGGGTCTGGGTGGCTACACCTTC
CASSQGPGGLGGYTF
>.|TRBV28|TRBJ1-1|.
TGTGCCAGCAGTTTACAGGACGGAATGAACACTGAAGCTTTCTTT
CASSLQDGMNTEAFF
>.|TRBV21-1|TRBJ1-1|.
TGTGCCACCCCGAAGGGTAGAGGACAGGCTAACTTGAACACTGAAGCTTTCTTT
CATPKGRGQANLNTEAFF
>.|TRBV19|TRBJ1-3|.
TGTGCCAGTAGTGGGGACTGGAACTCTGGAAACACCATATATTTT
CASSGDWNSGNTIYF
>.|TRBV6-5|TRBJ2-3|.
TGTGCCACCGTGGGCATTTCGGCCCGCACAGATACGCAGTATTTT
CATVGISARTDTQYF
>TRBD1|TRBV7-9|TRBJ1-2|.
TGTGCCAGCAGCGTAGGGACAGCCCGATTCTATGGCTACACCTTC
CASSVGTARFYGYTF
>.|TRBV12-3/TRBV12-4|TRBJ1-4|.
TGTGCCAGCAGCCTTCTCCCCAATGAAAAACTGTTTTTT
CASSLLPNEKLFF
>.|TRBV20-1|TRBJ2-3|.
TGCAGTGCTAGGCCCACAGATACGCAGTATTTT
CSARPTDTQYF
>.|TRBV7-2|TRBJ1-5|.
TGTGCCAGCAGCTTAGACAGGGCGGACCGAGGGCAGCCCCAGCATTTT
CASSLDRADRGQPQHF
>TRBD2|TRBV7-9|TRBJ2-1|.
TGTGCCAGCAGCTTCTTAGCGGGAGGGCCTCAGGACAATGAGCAGTTCTTC
CASSFLAGGPQDNEQFF
>TRBD1|TRBV7-2|TRBJ2-3|.
TGTGCCAGCAGCCCCAGGACAGGAGGCACAGATACGCAGTATTTT
CASSPRTGGTDTQYF
>.|TRBV9|TRBJ1-2|.
TGTGCCAGCAGCGTAGATGAGAAGTATGGCTACACCTTC
CASSVDEKYGYTF
>.|TRBV5-1|TRBJ1-2|.
TGCGCCAGCAGCTTGTTCGCGGACAGCAACTATGGCTACACCTTC
CASSLFADSNYGYTF
>TRBD1|TRBV5-1|TRBJ2-7|.
TGCGCCAGCAGCTTGACGGGCAGGGGGAACTCCTACGAGCAGTACTTC
CASSLTGRGNSYEQYF
>.|TRBV5-6|TRBJ1-1|.
TGTGCCAGCAGCTTTCAACAGTACACTGAAGCTTTCTTT
CASSFQQYTEAFF
>.|TRBV11-2|TRBJ2-7|.
TGTGCCAGCAGCTTGAGCGGTGACCCCTACGAGCAGTACTTC
CASSLSGDPYEQYF
>.|TRBV5-1|TRBJ1-1|once
TGCGCCAGCAGCTTGGGGCCCAACACTGAAGCTTTCTTT
CASSLGPNTEAFF
>.|TRBV9|TRBJ2-1|few
TGTGCCAGCAGCGCACCAACAGGGACCCTTTACAATGAGCAGTTCTTC
CASSAPTGTLYNEQFF
>.|TRBV18|TRBJ2-3|.
TGTGCCAGCTCCCGGGTAACAGGGCCATCAGATACGCAGTATTTT
CASSRVTGPSDTQYF
>.|TRBV2|TRBJ1-5|once
TGTGCCAGCGAGACCGGGACACTGGGTCAGCCCCAGCATTTT
CASETGTLGQPQHF
>TRBD1|TRBV11-2|TRBJ1-3|.
TGTGCCAGCAGCCTAGATACGACAGGGTGGTATGGAAACACCATATATTTT
CASSLDTTGWYGNTIYF